This passage covers 24 T cell receptor beta chains from one sample sequenced in a study of CD8 T cells in Susac syndrome (dated by TCRdb to the late 2010s). Preparation of the library involved the immunoSEQ multiplex PCR assay. RNA was extracted with the RNeasy kit and about 0.45 to 1 ug was reverse transcribed using random hexamers. TCRdb ran its own pipeline on the public reads, namely fastp trimming at Q25 and MiXCR clone calling, and kept in-frame beta chains. For every CDR3 protein sequence, its rows merge into one entry that carries the most common genes and DNA. The sample table shows 160,000 or so distinct CDR3 sequences, and 95% to 96% are seen once. The ten top clones hold 0.14% to 0.15% of the sample. The sample consisted of CD8+ T cells from PBMCs. The receptors here all came from a human donor with multiple sclerosis.

This sequence joins TRBV13 and TRBJ2-2; the D is unclear. V was cut by 4 bases and J by 1 base, with 4 bases left in between. This CDR3 comprises 13 residues. CDR1 PRHDT and CDR2 FYEKMQ come from the germline V gene (reference sequence). The CDR3 loop is CASSYQNTGELFF. CDR3 sequence (DNA): TGTGCCAGCAGCTATCAGAACACCGGGGAGCTGTTTTTT.

The chain combines TRBV29-1 with TRBJ2-7, with D perhaps matching TRBD1 or TRBD2 (5 bases each). CDR3 size: 12 residues. The germline V gene has CDR1 SQVTM and CDR2 ANQGSEA. The ends were cut back, 5 bases at V and 1 base at J, with 9 bases in the middle. The CDR3 DNA is TGCAGCGTTCTGAGGGGTTCCTACGAGCAGTACTTC. The encoded protein is CSVLRGSYEQYF.

The rearrangement links TRBV6-6 to TRBJ2-7; 7 positions match TRBD1. The germline V gene has CDR1 MNHNY and CDR2 SVGAGI (reference sequence). J gave up 0 bases and V 5 bases, and 7 bases lay outside the gene matches. This CDR3 has 15 residues. The DNA of the CDR3 is TGTGCCAGCAGTATCGACAGGGCGAGCTCCTACGAGCAGTACGTC. Protein product: CASSIDRASSYEQYV.

V and J are TRBV30 and TRBJ1-1; D possibly corresponds to TRBD1 (5 bases). Per the germline V gene, CDR1 is GTSNPN and CDR2 is SVGIG (reference sequence). This CDR3 is 13 amino acids long. V lost 1 base to trimming and J lost 0 bases, with 6 bases between them. This CDR3 reads CAWSAGVNTEAFF. The CDR3 bases are TGTGCCTGGAGTGCGGGGGTGAACACTGAAGCTTTCTTT.

This chain links TRBV3-1 with TRBJ1-2, with TRBD1 matching 10 bases. Germline values: CDR1 LGHDT, CDR2 YNNKEL (reference sequence). The CDR3 runs 17 residues. The J segment lost 3 bases and the V segment lost 2 bases, leaving 9 bases of the junction unmatched. The CDR3 loop reads CASSQSPGQGSDYGYTF. DNA for the CDR3: TGTGCCAGCAGCCAATCTCCGGGACAGGGGTCGGACTATGGCTACACCTTC.

The chain carries TRBV2 and TRBJ2-6, with D maybe TRBD1 (6 bases). Deletions cut 6 bases from V and 4 bases from J, with 13 bases between. The CDR3 is 15 residues long. The germline V gene encodes CDR1 SNHLY and CDR2 FYNNEI. The CDR3 reads CASRITGTGANVLTF. The CDR3, as DNA: TGTGCCAGCAGAATCACAGGGACCGGGGCCAACGTCCTGACTTTC. The full variable domain, rest sourced from reference TRBV2 and TRBJ2-6, is EPEVTQTPSHQVTQMGQEVILRCVPISNHLYFYWYRQILGQKVEFLVSFYNNEISEKSEIFDDQFSVERPDGSNFTLKIRSTKLEDSAMYFCASRITGTGANVLTFGAGSRLTVL.

The V call is TRBV7-6, the J call TRBJ1-2; the match to TRBD1 covers 9 bases. Germline values: CDR1 SGHVS, CDR2 FNYEAQ. The CDR3 sequence is 13 residues long. Germline trimming cut 6 bases from V and 7 bases from J; bases unmatched to any gene: 6. The CDR3 DNA is TGTGCCAGCAGTCCCGACAGGGGGTCTGGCTACACCTTC. It specifies CASSPDRGSGYTF.

This sequence joins TRBV12-5 and TRBJ2-7, with a weak D call TRBD1 (6 bases). From germline, CDR1 is LGHNT and CDR2 FRNRAP. Trimming removed 4 bases at V and 2 bases at J, with 12 bases between. CDR3 length: 14 amino acids. CDR3 sequence reads: CASGSQDRPYEQYF. The DNA of the CDR3 is TGTGCTAGTGGTTCCCAGGACAGACCCTACGAGCAGTACTTC.

The chain combines TRBV6-5 with TRBJ2-5; possible D gene TRBD2, 6 bases. Germline V gene data show CDR1 as MNHEY and CDR2 as SVGAGI. There are 15 residues in the CDR3. Trimming removed 6 bases from V and 5 bases from J, with 19 bases in between. In nucleotides, the CDR3 is TGTGCCAGCAGCCCCGGCTCCTTCAGCGGGGAGACCCAGTACTTC. Translation: CASSPGSFSGETQYF.

This CDR3 is CSARPLANVRETQYF. CDR3 DNA: TGCAGTGCTAGGCCTCTAGCGAACGTCCGGGAGACCCAGTACTTC. This chain connects TRBV20-1 to TRBJ2-5; D perhaps matches TRBD2 (6 bases). The CDR3 has 15 amino acids. Germline V gene sequence: CDR1 DFQATT, CDR2 SNEGSKA (reference sequence). V was clipped by 3 bases and J by 5 bases, with 19 bases between them.

This chain links TRBV7-8 with TRBJ1-2; D unclear. The V and J ends lost 5 bases and 2 bases respectively, with 9 bases between them. This CDR3 comprises 13 residues. Per the germline V gene, CDR1 is SGHVS and CDR2 is FQNEAQ. CDR3 protein: CASSPGINYGYTF. The CDR3 coding sequence is TGTGCCAGCAGCCCGGGAATCAACTATGGCTACACCTTC.

V and J are TRBV9 and TRBJ1-1; 7 nucleotides line up with TRBD1. The junction had 4 bases not matched to a gene; V was cut back by 3 bases and J by 5 bases. The V gene's germline CDR1 is SGDLS and CDR2 YYNGEE. There are 13 residues in the CDR3. This CDR3 is CASSAETGTEAFF. DNA of the CDR3: TGTGCCAGCAGCGCCGAGACAGGGACTGAAGCTTTCTTT.

This chain links TRBV14 with TRBJ2-3; D may be TRBD1 (6 bases). In germline, CDR1 is SGHDN, CDR2 FVKESK. V was trimmed by 2 bases and J by 1 base, leaving 13 bases between them. The CDR3 has 16 amino acids. The DNA of the CDR3 is TGTGCCAGCAGCCAACTTACAGGGTACGGCACAGATACGCAGTATTTT. It translates to CASSQLTGYGTDTQYF.

The sample holds one count of this clonotype. J is TRBJ2-7 and V is TRBV4-1; D is unresolved. The CDR3 extends over 15 amino acids. Germline CDR1 and CDR2: MGHRA and YSYEKL. Trimming stripped 0 bases from V and 2 bases from J, with 11 bases between. CDR3 in amino acids: CASSQDGIDPYEQYF. The CDR3 DNA follows: TGCGCCAGCAGCCAAGATGGGATAGACCCCTACGAGCAGTACTTC.

V gene TRBV7-2 combines with J gene TRBJ2-7; D not resolved. This CDR3 has 12 amino acids. Per germline, CDR1 SGHTA and CDR2 FQGNSA. Trimming took off 0 bases at V and 3 bases at J, with 3 bases between the two ends. The CDR3 bases are TGTGCCAGCAGCTTAGCTATCTACGAGCAGTACTTC. As protein: CASSLAIYEQYF.

The chain links TRBV27 to TRBJ1-5, with TRBD1 matching over 7 bases. V dropped 4 bases and J dropped 9; count of bases not matched to a gene: 9. This CDR3 comprises 14 residues. CDR1 and CDR2 from the germline V gene are MNHEY and SMNVEV (reference sequence). DNA for the CDR3: TGTGCCAGCAGTTACAGGACAGGTTATCCGCCCCAGCATTTT. It codes for CASSYRTGYPPQHF.

This chain links TRBV7-9 with TRBJ2-1; tentative D call: TRBD2 (6 bases). V shed 2 bases and J shed 7 bases, with 9 bases lying between them. The CDR3 spans 13 residues. The germline gives CDR1 SEHNR, CDR2 FQNEAQ (reference sequence). CDR3 bases: TGTGCCAGCAGCTTATACGGGGGTAATGAGCAGTTCTTC. It yields the protein CASSLYGGNEQFF. Full variable domain (rest looked up from reference TRBV7-9 and TRBJ2-1): DTGVSQNPRHKITKRGQNVTFRCDPISEHNRLYWYRQTLGQGPEFLTYFQNEAQLEKSRLLSDRFSAERPKGSFSTLEIQRTEQGDSAMYLCASSLYGGNEQFFGPGTRLTVL.

This chain joins TRBV2 and TRBJ1-3, with TRBD1 as a possible D gene (5 bases). The CDR3 has 15 amino acids. Germline V lookup: CDR1 SNHLY, CDR2 FYNNEI. With 8 bases removed from V and 0 bases from J, the gap between germline ends came to 14 bases. CDR3 protein: CASCRSDSSGNTIYF. As DNA, the CDR3 is TGTGCCAGCTGCCGAAGTGACAGCTCTGGAAACACCATATATTTT. Filled out from reference TRBV2 and TRBJ1-3, the complete variable domain reads EPEVTQTPSHQVTQMGQEVILRCVPISNHLYFYWYRQILGQKVEFLVSFYNNEISEKSEIFDDQFSVERPDGSNFTLKIRSTKLEDSAMYFCASCRSDSSGNTIYFGEGSWLTVV.

This chain connects TRBV20-1 to TRBJ1-2, with D unclear. CDR3 length equals 16 residues. The ends were cut back, 0 bases at V and 1 base at J, with 15 bases in the middle. Germline loops: CDR1 DFQATT, CDR2 SNEGSKA (reference sequence). The CDR3 sequence: CSARDWAARSNYGYTF. The DNA of the CDR3 is TGCAGTGCTAGAGATTGGGCGGCTCGAAGTAACTATGGCTACACCTTC.

The chain is built from TRBV7-3 and TRBJ1-2; D may be TRBD1 (5 bases). The germline gives CDR1 SGHTA, CDR2 FQGTGA. V was clipped by 5 bases and J by 2 bases, with 12 bases between them. The CDR3 runs to 14 residues. The DNA of the CDR3 is TGTGCCAGCAGCCCGACCCCAGGGAACTATGGCTACACCTTC. Protein sequence: CASSPTPGNYGYTF.

J is TRBJ2-5 and V is TRBV13, with a weak D call TRBD1 (6 bases). The V end lost 1 base, the J end lost 1 base, and 7 bases lay between the germline ends. The CDR3 is 14 amino acids. Germline values: CDR1 PRHDT, CDR2 FYEKMQ (reference sequence). CDR3 protein: CASSLADSQETQYF. The CDR3 DNA reads TGTGCCAGCAGCTTAGCGGACAGCCAAGAGACCCAGTACTTC.

This clonotype was counted a few times. The chain carries TRBV20-1 and TRBJ2-2; TRBD2 might be the D (6 bases). The V gene's germline CDR1 is DFQATT and CDR2 SNEGSKA (reference sequence). The CDR3 sequence is 12 residues long. The V end was cut by 3 bases, the J end by 4 bases, with 6 bases between. The CDR3: CSARGGTGELFF. CDR3 bases: TGCAGTGCTAGGGGAGGCACCGGGGAGCTGTTTTTT.

The chain employs TRBV27 and TRBJ2-3, with TRBD1 matching over 7 bases. V trimming: 4 bases; J trimming: 2 bases; junction bases outside the gene matches: 6. CDR1 and CDR2 from the germline V gene are MNHEY and SMNVEV (reference sequence). This CDR3 has 15 amino acids. CDR3 sequence: CASSSEGAPTDTQYF. Here the CDR3 DNA reads TGTGCCAGCAGTTCCGAGGGGGCCCCCACAGATACGCAGTATTTT.

V is TRBV3-1 and J is TRBJ2-1; no firm D call. The V gene's germline CDR1 is LGHDT and CDR2 YNNKEL (reference sequence). The CDR3 runs 17 residues. The V gene lost 0 bases and the J gene lost 3 bases, with 15 bases spanning the gap. CDR3 residues: CASSQEVGRSFYNEQFF. The CDR3 DNA follows: TGTGCCAGCAGCCAAGAGGTTGGCAGGTCCTTCTACAATGAGCAGTTCTTC.